One TCR beta chain is described in this entry. Its antigen is still unknown. The input lacks base qualities; no much larger clone sits a single base away. The record originates from a study of cytomegalovirus exposure and HLA in healthy donors (dated by TCRdb to 2016 to 2017). For the wider study: In an earlier analysis of some 550 of the donors, approximately 300 Gb of sequence data and 90 million to 120 million unique TCR beta sequences from 180 million or so T cells were reported. Around 330 gigabases of sequencing data and around 85 million unique TCR sequences made up an early release that covered 640 HLA-typed donors. A later genetic analysis used genome-wide SNP genotypes for 398 of the 666 donors, treating that subset as a discovery cohort. Several DR-DQ haplotypes were handled as single units for association and clustering because linkage in the cohort was strong. The study profiled the T cell repertoires of under 850 subjects by immunosequencing and related them to cytomegalovirus serostatus. Donor age, sex, ethnicity and CMV serostatus were compiled alongside the repertoire data. Rather than using new phenotypic data, the later analysis identified candidate immune exposures from TCR beta sequences and from how often those sequences occurred across donors. To study patterns of TCR occurrence, a later analysis re-analyzed previously published TCR beta repertoires from around 700 donors and added high-resolution HLA genotyping. An earlier analysis of about 620 of the donors applied high-throughput TCR beta sequencing to assess whether each TCR beta V gene segment acted as functional or pseudogenic. Class I and class II HLA loci were covered by the typing at four-digit resolution. Across 398 genotyped donors of the cohort, an average of about 240,000 unique TCR beta nucleotide sequences per donor were sequenced, and around 20% of those sequences were non-productive. High-throughput TCR immunosequencing, statistical association of individual TCRs with disease status, and machine learning were combined to predict cytomegalovirus infection status. Of the approximately 400 genotyped donors, about 80% fell in the genetic ancestry cluster associated with self-reported Caucasian donors. The number of typed donors differed by locus: about 620-630 for A, B, C, DRB1 and DQB1; 522 for DQA1; 606 for DPA1; and some 450 for DPB1. Every repertoire in the discovery cohort had been generated on one and the same sequencing platform. In addition to the first cohort of approximately 670 subjects, a separate validation cohort of 130 or so different subjects was used. The study was designed to test whether signatures of past pathogen exposure could be identified by cataloging public T cell receptors. The investigation overall reported the following: An earlier analysis of approximately 600 of the donors showed that most TCR beta V segments appeared in productive rearrangements either about 87% or about 30% of the time, which broadly matched IMGT annotations. When HLA alleles, especially DR and DQ, strongly co-occurred, attributing TCR associations to individual alleles was difficult. Because HLA typing was missing for some donors at each locus, association tests included only the typed subset. The only immune exposure information available for the cohort was CMV serostatus. Only TCR beta chains were sequenced in this cohort, and the absence of alpha or paired-chain data limited detectable features. Correlated functional status among segregating V segments might be attributable to linkage disequilibrium, but an unknown experimental factor could not be ruled out. Some 15 rarely observed V segments, including chromosome 9 orphons, were excluded from the earlier analysis of some 590 of the donors because counts were too low. At a false discovery rate of 0.05, a later analysis linked roughly 17,000 TCR beta sequences to specific HLA alleles. Some IMGT-functional V segments, including TRBV6-2 and TRBV6-3, could not be distinguished by the 87-base-pair reads and were therefore excluded. The classifier was reported to diagnose cytomegalovirus status with high specificity and sensitivity in both the original and validation cohorts. Most CMV-associated TCR beta chains appeared to be HLA-restricted in a later analysis, and the HLA associations seemed to be driven largely by CMV exposure. Compared with the roughly 710-donor mean, donors in an Asian-associated ancestry cluster had fewer N-insertions in productive TCRs, according to a later genetic analysis. In vitro tests confirmed that three of the cytomegalovirus-associated TCR beta chains recognize cytomegalovirus antigens. Compared with equally common non-associated chains, HLA-associated TCR beta chains in a later analysis were more clonally expanded and had lower generation probabilities. Roughly uniform sequencing depth across donors was assumed in presence/absence analyses, although this assumption may not hold. A total of fewer than 200 TCR beta chains were listed by the study as associated with cytomegalovirus. Most TCR sequences were observed very rarely across donors, whereas some public TCRs were present in many individuals. A cluster of highly shared sequence variants was judged likely to represent a technical artifact of the sequencing pipeline. In a later analysis, the rate of TCR association differed among HLA loci, with DRB1 alleles having the most associated TCRs and HLA-C alleles having the fewest. A later analysis reported that several top co-occurrence clusters appeared linked to parvovirus B19, influenza, CMV and Epstein-Barr virus. A further reported finding was that TCR beta sequences accurately predicted the HLA-A and HLA-B alleles for most subjects in the first cohort. According to the authors, the approach could potentially be generalized to other disease states and immunological phenotypes. A later genetic analysis associated a missense DCLRE1C variant with V-gene and J-gene trimming of TCR beta chains, and an independent cohort replicated the association.

Receptors were amplified or captured by the immunoSEQ multiplex PCR assay. For the multiplex PCR, a mixture combining 60 forward primers for TCR Vbeta segments and 13 reverse primers for TCR Jbeta segments was used. Amplification of the CDR3 region of rearranged TCR beta genes was performed with a multiplex PCR assay on genomic DNA. On the Illumina HiSeq System, the amplified TCR beta libraries were sequenced as 87-base-pair reads. Processing in the source paper ran as follows. A later analysis counted approximately 84 million unique TCR beta chains across the 650 to 800 repertoires, and around 9.9 million of these chains were shared by at least two donors. Raw reads were error-corrected and collapsed into unique sequences by a nearest-neighbor algorithm in which closely related sequences were merged to remove PCR and sequencing errors. CDR3 sequences were aligned to IMGT reference sequences to assign V, D and J gene segments. For a sequence to be retained, a match of at least six nucleotides was required to both a V gene segment and a J gene segment. A rearrangement counted as productive if the CDR3 had no stop codons and remained in frame with V and J, and every other rearrangement counted as non-productive. Following IMGT convention, CDR3 was defined as the stretch from the second conserved V-encoded cysteine up to the conserved J-encoded phenylalanine. Sequences without an unambiguous match to a single V gene segment were excluded from the earlier analysis of several hundred of the donors. In an earlier analysis of roughly 500 of the donors, V segments were called functional above 56.7% productive rearrangements and were called segregating when the between-donor standard deviation exceeded 5%. To diagnose cytomegalovirus status from the catalog of TCR beta chain sequences, a statistical classification framework was built. V and J gene assignment, in a later analysis, came from comparing TCR nucleotide sequences with IMGT/GENE-DB human TR gene sequences. Using the TCRdist pipeline, a later analysis assigned CDR3 sequences along with most-parsimonious VDJ recombination scenarios. A later analysis defined each TCR beta chain by its CDR3 amino acid sequence plus V-gene family, and excluded reads lacking a unique V-gene family. As a way to deal with suspected cross-contamination and a sequencing artifact, a later analysis dropped more than 500 nucleotide sequences that were highly shared and had low generation probability. A later analysis calculated a clonal expansion index for each public chain from normalized within-repertoire ranks of inferred template counts. In a later analysis, generation probabilities were computed using a VDJ recombination model fitted to out-of-frame rearrangements, and the results were checked against IGoR. Hypergeometric tests were used in a later analysis to score TCR-TCR, TCR-HLA and TCR-CMV co-occurrence, with a repertoire-size bias correction applied to the TCR pairs. A later analysis estimated false discovery rates by permuting HLA or CMV assignments 20 times. In a later analysis, co-occurring TCRs were grouped using DBSCAN, and TCRdist sequence similarity was added for clustering within HLA-allele-positive subsets. Co-occurrence clustering excluded repertoires with fewer than 30,000 or more than 120,000 public chains, plus five with anomalous nucleotide sharing. The immuneACCESS repertoire file appears here via TCRdb, limited to in-frame rearrangements. These files lack a portion of the clones; in checked studies, under half of the deficit traces to unresolved V genes, and the cause of the others is not known. V, J and clone size are taken as reported in that table, and D and trimming were inferred from the DNA itself. This sample gives around 92,000 clones in total; under 85% of them show up just once. The ten largest clones capture under 3.5% of the sample.

In total, fewer than 750 healthy bone marrow donors made up the cohort. Cohort members were all nominally healthy when sampled, although unrecorded immune exposures were likely present. The donor was CMV seropositive and belonged to the group of more than 250 seropositive cohort members. Each donor provided a peripheral blood sample, and peripheral blood mononuclear cells were used for TCR beta sequencing. The Qiagen DNeasy Blood Extraction Kit was used to extract genomic DNA from the blood cell samples. CDR1 SEHNR and CDR2 FQNEAQ were looked up in the germline V gene (reference sequence). Counted from cysteine to phenylalanine, this CDR3 has 15 amino acids. Only CDR3 DNA remains: 45 bases, in frame from the first base. Trimming takes 5 bases off V and 6 bases off J; junction bases not matched to a gene: 12.

The receptor was derived from a female donor in good health and CMV-seropositive. This chain is built from TRBV7-9 and TRBJ2-7; a stretch of 8 junction bases matches TRBD2. The specimen sequenced was PBMCs. At the DNA level, the sequence is TGTGCCAGCAGCCCCCGGGGGGGGCTTGTTGGCGAGCAGTACTTC. It translates to CASSPRGGLVGEQYF. The CDR3, completed at both ends by the reference TRBV7-9 and TRBJ2-7 genes, gives the full variable domain DTGVSQNPRHKITKRGQNVTFRCDPISEHNRLYWYRQTLGQGPEFLTYFQNEAQLEKSRLLSDRFSAERPKGSFSTLEIQRTEQGDSAMYLCASSPRGGLVGEQYFGPGTRLTVT.